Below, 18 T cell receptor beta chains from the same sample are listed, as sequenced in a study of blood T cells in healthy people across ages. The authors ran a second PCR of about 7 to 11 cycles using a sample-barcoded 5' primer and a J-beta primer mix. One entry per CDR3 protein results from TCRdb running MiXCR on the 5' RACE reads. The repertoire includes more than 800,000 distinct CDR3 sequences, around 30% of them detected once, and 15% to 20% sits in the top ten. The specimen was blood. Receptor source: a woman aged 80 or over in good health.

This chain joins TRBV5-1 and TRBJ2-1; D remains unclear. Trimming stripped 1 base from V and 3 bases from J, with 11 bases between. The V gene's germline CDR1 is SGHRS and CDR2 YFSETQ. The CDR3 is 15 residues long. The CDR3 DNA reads TGCGCCAGCAGCTTGAGACCGATACTCTACAATGAGCAGTTCTTC. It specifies CASSLRPILYNEQFF.

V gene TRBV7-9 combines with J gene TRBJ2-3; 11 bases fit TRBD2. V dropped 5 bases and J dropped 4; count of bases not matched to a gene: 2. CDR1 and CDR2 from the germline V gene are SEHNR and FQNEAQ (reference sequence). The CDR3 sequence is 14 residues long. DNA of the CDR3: TGTGCCAGCAGCCAACTAGCGGGAGCAGATACGCAGTATTTT. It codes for CASSQLAGADTQYF.

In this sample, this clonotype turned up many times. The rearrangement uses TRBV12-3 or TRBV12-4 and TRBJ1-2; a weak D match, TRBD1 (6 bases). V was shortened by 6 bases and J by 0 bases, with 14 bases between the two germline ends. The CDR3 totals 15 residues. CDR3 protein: CASSPPGAPNYGYTF. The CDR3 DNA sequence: TGTGCCAGCAGCCCTCCGGGGGCCCCTAACTATGGCTACACCTTC.

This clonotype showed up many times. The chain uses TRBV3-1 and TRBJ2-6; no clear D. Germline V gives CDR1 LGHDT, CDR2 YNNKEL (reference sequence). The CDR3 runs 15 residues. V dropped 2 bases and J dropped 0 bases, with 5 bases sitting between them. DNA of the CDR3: TGTGCCAGCAGCCAACAGGCCTCTGGGGCCAACGTCCTGACTTTC. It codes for CASSQQASGANVLTF.

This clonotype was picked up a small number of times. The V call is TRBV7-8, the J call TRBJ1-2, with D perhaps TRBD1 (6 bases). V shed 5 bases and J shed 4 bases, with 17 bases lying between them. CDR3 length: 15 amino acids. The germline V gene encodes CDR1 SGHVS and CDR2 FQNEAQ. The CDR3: CASSDSEGGLYGYTF. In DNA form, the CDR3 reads TGTGCCAGCAGCGATAGCGAGGGGGGGCTCTATGGCTACACCTTC.

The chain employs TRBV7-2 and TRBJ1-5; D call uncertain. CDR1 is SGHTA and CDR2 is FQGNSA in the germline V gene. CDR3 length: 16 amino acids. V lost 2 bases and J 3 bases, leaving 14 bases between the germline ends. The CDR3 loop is CASSLIGSWDNQPQHF. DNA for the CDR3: TGTGCCAGCAGCTTAATTGGCAGCTGGGACAATCAGCCCCAGCATTTT.

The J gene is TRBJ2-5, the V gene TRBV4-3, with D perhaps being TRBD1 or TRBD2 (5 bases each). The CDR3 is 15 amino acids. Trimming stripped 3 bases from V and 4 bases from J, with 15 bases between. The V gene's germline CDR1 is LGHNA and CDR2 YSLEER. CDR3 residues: CASSHETGTRETQYF. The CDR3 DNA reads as TGCGCCAGCAGCCATGAGACCGGGACCCGAGAGACCCAGTACTTC.

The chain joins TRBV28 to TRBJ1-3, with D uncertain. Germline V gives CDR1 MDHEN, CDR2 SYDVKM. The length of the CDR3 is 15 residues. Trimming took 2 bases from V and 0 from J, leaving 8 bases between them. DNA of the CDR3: TGTGCCAGCAGTTTAAGCACAGCCTCTGGAAACACCATATATTTT. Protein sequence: CASSLSTASGNTIYF. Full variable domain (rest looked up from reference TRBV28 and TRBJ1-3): DVKVTQSSRYLVKRTGEKVFLECVQDMDHENMFWYRQDPGLGLRLIYFSYDVKMKEKGDIPEGYSVSREKKERFSLILESASTNQTSMYLCASSLSTASGNTIYFGEGSWLTVV.

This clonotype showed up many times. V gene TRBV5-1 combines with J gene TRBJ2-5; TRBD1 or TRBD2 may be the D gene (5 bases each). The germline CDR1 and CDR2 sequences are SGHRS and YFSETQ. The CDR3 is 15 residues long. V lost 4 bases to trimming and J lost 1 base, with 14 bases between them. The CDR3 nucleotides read TGCGCCAGCAGCCTATCCCGGGGACCCCAAGAGACCCAGTACTTC. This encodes CASSLSRGPQETQYF.

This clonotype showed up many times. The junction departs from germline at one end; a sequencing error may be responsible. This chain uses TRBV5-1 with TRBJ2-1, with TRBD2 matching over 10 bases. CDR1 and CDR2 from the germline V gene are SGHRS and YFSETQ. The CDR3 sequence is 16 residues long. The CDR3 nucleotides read TGTGCCAGCAGTTTAGCGGGGGGCACCTCCTACAATGAGCAGTTCTTC. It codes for CASSLAGGTSYNEQFF. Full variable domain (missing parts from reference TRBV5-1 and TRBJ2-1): KAGVTQTPRYLIKTRGQQVTLSCSPISGHRSVSWYQQTPGQGLQFLFEYFSETQRNKGNFPGRFSGRQFSNSRSEMNVSTLELGDSALYLCASSLAGGTSYNEQFFGPGTRLTVL.

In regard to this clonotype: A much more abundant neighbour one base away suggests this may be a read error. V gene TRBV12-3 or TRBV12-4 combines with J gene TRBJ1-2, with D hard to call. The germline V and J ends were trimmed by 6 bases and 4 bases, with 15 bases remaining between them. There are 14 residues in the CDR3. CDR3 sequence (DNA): TGTGCCAGCAGGTTTACGGGCAACTCCTATGGCTACACCTTC. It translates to CASRFTGNSYGYTF.

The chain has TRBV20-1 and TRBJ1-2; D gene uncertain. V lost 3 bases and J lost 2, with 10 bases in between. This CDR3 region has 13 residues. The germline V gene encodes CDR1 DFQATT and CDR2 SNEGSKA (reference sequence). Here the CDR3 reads CSARKGRNYGYTF. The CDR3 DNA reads TGCAGTGCTAGGAAGGGCCGCAACTATGGCTACACCTTC.

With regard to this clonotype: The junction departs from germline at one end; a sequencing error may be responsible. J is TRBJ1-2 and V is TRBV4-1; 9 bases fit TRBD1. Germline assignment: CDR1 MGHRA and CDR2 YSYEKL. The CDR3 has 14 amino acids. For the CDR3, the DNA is TGCGCCAGCAGCCTTGGGACAGGGAACTATGACTACACCTTC. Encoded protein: CASSLGTGNYDYTF.

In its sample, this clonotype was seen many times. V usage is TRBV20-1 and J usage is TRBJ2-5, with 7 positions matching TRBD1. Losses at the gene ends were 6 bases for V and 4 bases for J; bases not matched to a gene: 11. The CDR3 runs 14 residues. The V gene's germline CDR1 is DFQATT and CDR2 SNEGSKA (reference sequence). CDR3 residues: CSARNGQAGETQYF. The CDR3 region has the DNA TGCAGTGCCCGGAATGGACAGGCGGGAGAGACCCAGTACTTC.

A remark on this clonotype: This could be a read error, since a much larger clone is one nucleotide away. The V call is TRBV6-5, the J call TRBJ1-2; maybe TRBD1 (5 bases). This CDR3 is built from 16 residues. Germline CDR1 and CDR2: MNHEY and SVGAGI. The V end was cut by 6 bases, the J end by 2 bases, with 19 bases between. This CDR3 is CASSYGCGTVNYGYTF. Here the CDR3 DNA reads TGTGCCAGCAGCTACGGATGCGGGACGGTAAACTATGGCTACACCTTC.

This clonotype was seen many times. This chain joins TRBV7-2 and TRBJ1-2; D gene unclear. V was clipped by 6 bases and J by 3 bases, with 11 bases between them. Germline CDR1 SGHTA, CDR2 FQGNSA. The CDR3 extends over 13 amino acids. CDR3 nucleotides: TGTGCCAGCAGTCCCGGAGGCCACTATGGCTACACCTTC. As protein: CASSPGGHYGYTF.

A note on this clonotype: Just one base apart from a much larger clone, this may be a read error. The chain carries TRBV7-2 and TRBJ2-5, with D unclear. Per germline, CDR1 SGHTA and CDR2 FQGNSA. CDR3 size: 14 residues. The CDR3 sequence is CASSSHPFMETKYF. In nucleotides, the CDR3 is TGTGCCAGCAGCTCACACCCCTTTATGGAGACCAAGTACTTC.

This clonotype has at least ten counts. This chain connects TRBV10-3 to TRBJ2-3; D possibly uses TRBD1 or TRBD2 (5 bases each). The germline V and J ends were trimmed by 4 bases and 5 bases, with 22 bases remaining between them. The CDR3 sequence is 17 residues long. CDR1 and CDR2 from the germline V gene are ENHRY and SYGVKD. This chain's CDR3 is CAISALGTPRVVDTQYF. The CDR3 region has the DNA TGTGCCATCAGTGCTTTGGGGACGCCCAGGGTGGTAGATACGCAGTATTTT.